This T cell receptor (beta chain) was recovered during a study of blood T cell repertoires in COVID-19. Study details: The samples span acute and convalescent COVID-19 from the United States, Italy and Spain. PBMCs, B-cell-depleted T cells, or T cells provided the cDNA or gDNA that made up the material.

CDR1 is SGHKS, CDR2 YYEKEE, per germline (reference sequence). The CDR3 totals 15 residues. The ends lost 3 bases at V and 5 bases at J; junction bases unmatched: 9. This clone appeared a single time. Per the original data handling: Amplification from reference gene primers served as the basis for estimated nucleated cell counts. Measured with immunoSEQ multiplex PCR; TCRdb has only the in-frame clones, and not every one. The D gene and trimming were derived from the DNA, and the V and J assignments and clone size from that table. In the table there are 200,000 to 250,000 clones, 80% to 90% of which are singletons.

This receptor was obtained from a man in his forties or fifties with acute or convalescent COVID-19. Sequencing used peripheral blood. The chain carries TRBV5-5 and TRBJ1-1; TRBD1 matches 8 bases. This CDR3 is CASSSLTGDWTEAFF. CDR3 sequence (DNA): TGTGCCAGCAGCTCTCTGACAGGGGATTGGACTGAAGCTTTCTTT. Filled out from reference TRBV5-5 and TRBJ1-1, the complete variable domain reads DAGVTQSPTHLIKTRGQQVTLRCSPISGHKSVSWYQQVLGQGPQFIFQYYEKEERGRGNFPDRFSARQFPNYSSELNVNALLLGDSALYLCASSSLTGDWTEAFFGQGTRLTVV.